This T cell receptor beta chain was recorded in a study of technical replicates of blood from several donors. TCRdb's copy holds only in-frame clones and misses some; the assay was immunoSEQ multiplex PCR. The table includes 60,000 or so clones, around nine tenths detected once. The CDR3 contains 13 residues. Trimming removed 0 bases at V and 3 bases at J, with 5 bases between. Germline V CDR1 and CDR2: MNHEY, SVGAGI. The sample taken for sequencing was PBMCs. This chain uses TRBV6-5 with TRBJ1-1; the D is unclear. This TCR was recovered from a human donor in good health. Some clones in this sample may be carry-over from other donors' samples. The CDR3 bases are TGTGCCAGCAGTTACTCGGAGCACACTGAAGCTTTCTTT. As protein: CASSYSEHTEAFF.